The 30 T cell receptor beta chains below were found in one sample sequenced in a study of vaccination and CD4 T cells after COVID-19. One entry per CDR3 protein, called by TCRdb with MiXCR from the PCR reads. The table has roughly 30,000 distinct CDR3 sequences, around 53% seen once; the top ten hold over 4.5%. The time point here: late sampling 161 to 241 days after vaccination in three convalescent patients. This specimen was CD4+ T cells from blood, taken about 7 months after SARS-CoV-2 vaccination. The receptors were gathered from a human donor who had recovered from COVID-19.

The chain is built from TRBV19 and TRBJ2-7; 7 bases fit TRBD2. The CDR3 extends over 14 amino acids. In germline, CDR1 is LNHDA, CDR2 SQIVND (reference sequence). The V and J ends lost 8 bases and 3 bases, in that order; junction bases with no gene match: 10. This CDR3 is CASSAGLGGYEQYF. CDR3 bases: TGTGCCAGTTCAGCGGGACTGGGGGGCTACGAGCAGTACTTC.

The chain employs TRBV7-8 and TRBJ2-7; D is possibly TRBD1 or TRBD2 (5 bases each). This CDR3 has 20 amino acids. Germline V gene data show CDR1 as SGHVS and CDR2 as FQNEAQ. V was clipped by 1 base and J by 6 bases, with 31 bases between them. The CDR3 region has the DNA TGTGCCAGCAGCTTAGTATTTTGGGACCAGCGGCCCTATTATGGGGGCGAGCAGTACTTC. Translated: CASSLVFWDQRPYYGGEQYF.

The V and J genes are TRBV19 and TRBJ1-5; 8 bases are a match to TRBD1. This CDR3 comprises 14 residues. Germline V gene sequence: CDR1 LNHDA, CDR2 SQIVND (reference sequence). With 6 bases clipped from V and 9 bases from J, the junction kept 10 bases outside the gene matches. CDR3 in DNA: TGTGCCAGTAGCCCCCGACAGGGGCAAGGGCCCCAGCATTTT. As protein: CASSPRQGQGPQHF.

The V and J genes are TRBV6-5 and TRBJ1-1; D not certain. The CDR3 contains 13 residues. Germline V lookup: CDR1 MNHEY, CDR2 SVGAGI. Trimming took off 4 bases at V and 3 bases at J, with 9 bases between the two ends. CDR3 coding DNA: TGTGCCAGCAGTTTCTTCGCCTACACTGAAGCTTTCTTT. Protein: CASSFFAYTEAFF.

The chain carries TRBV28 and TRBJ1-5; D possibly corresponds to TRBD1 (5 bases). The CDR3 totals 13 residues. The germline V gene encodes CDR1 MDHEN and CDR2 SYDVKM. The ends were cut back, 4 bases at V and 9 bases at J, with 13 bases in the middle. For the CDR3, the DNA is TGTGCCAGCAGTTCCAGGGAGTTAGGGCCCCAGCATTTT. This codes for CASSSRELGPQHF.

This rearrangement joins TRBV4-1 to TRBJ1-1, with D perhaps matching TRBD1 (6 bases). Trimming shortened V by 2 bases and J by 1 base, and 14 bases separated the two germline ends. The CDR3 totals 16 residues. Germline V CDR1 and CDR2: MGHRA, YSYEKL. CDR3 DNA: TGCGCCAGCAGCCAATTCCCCTCGACAGGGAACACTGAAGCTTTCTTT. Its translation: CASSQFPSTGNTEAFF.

The CDR3 DNA reads TGTGCCAGCAGCTACCGGGACGGGGGGTACAATGAGCAGTTCTTC. Protein product: CASSYRDGGYNEQFF. V usage is TRBV4-2 and J usage is TRBJ2-1, with 7 bases aligning to TRBD2. The CDR3 consists of 15 residues. J gave up 4 bases and V 5 bases, and 8 bases lay outside the gene matches. Looked up from germline, CDR1 is LGHNA and CDR2 is YNFKEQ.

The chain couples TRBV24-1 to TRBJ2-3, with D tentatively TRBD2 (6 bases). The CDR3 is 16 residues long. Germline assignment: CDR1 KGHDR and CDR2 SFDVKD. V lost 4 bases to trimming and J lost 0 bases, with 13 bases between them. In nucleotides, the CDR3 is TGTGCCACCAGTGACCCCCGGGACTCTAGCACAGATACGCAGTATTTT. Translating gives CATSDPRDSSTDTQYF.

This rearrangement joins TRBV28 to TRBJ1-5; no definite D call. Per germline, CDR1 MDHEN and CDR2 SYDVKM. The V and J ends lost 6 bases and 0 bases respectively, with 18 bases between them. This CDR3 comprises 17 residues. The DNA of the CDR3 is TGTGCCAGCAGCGCCCCAAGGTTCCCCGGTAGCAATCAGCCCCAGCATTTT. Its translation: CASSAPRFPGSNQPQHF.

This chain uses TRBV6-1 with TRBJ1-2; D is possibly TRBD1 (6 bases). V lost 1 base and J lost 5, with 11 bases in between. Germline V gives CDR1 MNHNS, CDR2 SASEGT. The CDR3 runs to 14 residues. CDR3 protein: CASSEVGGLYGYTF. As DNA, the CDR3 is TGTGCCAGCAGTGAAGTGGGGGGCCTATATGGCTACACCTTC.

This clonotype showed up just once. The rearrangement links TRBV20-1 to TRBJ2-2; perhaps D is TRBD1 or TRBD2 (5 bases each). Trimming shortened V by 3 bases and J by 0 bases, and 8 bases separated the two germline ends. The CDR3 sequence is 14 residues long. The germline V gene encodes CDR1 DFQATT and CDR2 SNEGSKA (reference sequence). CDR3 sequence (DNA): TGCAGTGCTAGCTGGGGGACGAACACCGGGGAGCTGTTTTTT. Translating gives CSASWGTNTGELFF.

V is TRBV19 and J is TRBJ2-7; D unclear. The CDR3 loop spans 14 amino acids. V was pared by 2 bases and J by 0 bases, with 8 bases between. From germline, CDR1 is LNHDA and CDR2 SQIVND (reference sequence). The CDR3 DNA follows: TGTGCCAGTAGTATATCGGTCAACTCCTACGAGCAGTACTTC. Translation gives CASSISVNSYEQYF.

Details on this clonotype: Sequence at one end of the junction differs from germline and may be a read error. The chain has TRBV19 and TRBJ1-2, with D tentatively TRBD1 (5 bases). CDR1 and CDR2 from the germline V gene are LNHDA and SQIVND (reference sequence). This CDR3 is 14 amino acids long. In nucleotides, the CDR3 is TGTACCAGTAGTATGGGGCCTACTAACTATGGCTACACCTTC. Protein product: CTSSMGPTNYGYTF.

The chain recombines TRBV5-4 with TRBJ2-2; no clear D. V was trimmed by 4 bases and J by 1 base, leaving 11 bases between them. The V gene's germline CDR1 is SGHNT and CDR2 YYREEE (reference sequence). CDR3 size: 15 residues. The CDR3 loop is CASSVDPGNTGELFF. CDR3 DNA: TGTGCCAGCAGCGTCGATCCGGGGAACACCGGGGAGCTGTTTTTT.

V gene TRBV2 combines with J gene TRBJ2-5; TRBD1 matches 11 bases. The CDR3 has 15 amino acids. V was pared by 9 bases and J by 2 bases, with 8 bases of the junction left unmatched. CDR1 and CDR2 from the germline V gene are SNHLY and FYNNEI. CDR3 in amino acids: CASKDRGRLQETQYF. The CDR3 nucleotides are TGTGCCAGTAAGGACAGGGGGCGCCTGCAAGAGACCCAGTACTTC.

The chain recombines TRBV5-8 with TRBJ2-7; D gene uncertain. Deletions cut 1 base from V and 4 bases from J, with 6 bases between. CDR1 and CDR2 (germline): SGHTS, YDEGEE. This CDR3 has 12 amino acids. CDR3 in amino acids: CASSLSMYEQYF. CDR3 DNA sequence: TGTGCCAGCAGCTTGAGTATGTACGAGCAGTACTTC.

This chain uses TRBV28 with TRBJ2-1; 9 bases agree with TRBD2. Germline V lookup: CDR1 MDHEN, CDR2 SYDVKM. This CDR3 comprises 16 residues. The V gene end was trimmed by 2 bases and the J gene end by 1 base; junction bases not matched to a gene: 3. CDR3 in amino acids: CASSLIAGVSYNEQFF. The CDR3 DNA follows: TGTGCCAGCAGTTTAATAGCGGGAGTATCCTACAATGAGCAGTTCTTC.

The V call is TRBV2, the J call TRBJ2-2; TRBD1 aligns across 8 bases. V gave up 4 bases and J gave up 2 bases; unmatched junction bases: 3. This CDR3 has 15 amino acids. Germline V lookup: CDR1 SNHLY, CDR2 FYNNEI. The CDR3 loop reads CASSVDRDNTGELFF. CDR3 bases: TGTGCCAGCAGTGTGGACAGGGACAACACCGGGGAGCTGTTTTTT.

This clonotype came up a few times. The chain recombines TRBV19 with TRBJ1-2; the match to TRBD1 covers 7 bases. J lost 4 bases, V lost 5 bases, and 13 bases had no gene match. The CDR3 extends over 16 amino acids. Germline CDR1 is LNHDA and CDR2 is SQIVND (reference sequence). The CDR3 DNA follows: TGTGCCAGTAGTTACTTTATTTGGACAGGCCCCTATGGCTACACCTTC. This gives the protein CASSYFIWTGPYGYTF.

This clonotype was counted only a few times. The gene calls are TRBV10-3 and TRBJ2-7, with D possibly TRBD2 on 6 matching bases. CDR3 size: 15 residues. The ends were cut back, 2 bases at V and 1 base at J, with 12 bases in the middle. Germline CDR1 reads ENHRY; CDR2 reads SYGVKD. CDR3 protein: CAISEAGTFSYEQYF. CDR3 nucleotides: TGTGCCATCAGTGAGGCAGGGACTTTTTCCTACGAGCAGTACTTC.

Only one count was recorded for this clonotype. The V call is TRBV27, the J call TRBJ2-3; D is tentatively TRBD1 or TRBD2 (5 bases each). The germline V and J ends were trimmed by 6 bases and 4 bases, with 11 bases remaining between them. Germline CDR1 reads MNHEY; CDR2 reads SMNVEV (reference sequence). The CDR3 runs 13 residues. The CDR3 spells CASSRDPADTQYF. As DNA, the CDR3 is TGTGCCAGCAGCAGGGACCCGGCAGATACGCAGTATTTT.

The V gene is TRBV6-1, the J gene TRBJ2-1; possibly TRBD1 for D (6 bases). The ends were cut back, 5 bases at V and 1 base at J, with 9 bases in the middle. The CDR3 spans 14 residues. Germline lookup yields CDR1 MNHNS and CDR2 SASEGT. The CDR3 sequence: CASSRQASYNEQFF. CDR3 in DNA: TGTGCCAGCAGTAGACAGGCGTCCTACAATGAGCAGTTCTTC.

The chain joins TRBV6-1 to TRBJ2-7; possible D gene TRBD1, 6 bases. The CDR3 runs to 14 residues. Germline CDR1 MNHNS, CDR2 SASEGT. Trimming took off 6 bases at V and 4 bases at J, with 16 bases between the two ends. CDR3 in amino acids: CASRRQAGYYEQYF. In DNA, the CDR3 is TGTGCCAGCAGGAGACAGGCGGGTTATTACGAGCAGTACTTC.

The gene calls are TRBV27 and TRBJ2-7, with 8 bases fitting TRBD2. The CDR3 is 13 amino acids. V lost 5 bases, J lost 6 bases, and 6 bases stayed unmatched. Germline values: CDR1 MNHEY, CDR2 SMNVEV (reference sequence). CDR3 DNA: TGTGCCAGCAGTCTGGCGGGAGGTTCCGAGCAGTACTTC. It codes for CASSLAGGSEQYF.

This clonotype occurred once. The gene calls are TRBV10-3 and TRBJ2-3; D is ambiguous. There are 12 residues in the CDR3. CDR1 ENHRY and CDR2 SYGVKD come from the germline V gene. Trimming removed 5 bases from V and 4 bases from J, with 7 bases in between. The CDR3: CAISPQPDTQYF. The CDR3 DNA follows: TGTGCCATCAGTCCTCAGCCAGATACGCAGTATTTT.

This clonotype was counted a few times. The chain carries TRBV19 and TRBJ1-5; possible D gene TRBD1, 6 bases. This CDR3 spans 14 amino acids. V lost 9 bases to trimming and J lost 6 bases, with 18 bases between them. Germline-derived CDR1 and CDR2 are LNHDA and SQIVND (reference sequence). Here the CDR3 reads CASRTGSTGQPQHF. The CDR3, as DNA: TGTGCCAGCCGAACAGGGTCAACCGGTCAGCCCCAGCATTTT.

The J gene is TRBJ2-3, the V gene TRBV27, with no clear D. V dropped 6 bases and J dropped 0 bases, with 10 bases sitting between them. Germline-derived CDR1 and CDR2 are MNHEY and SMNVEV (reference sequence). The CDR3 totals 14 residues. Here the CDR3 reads CASRYGSSTDTQYF. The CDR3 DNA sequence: TGTGCCAGCAGATATGGGTCTAGCACAGATACGCAGTATTTT.

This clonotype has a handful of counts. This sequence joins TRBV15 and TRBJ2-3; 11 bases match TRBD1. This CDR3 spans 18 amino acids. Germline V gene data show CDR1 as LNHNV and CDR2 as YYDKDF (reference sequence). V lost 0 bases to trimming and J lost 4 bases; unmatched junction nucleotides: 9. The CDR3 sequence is CATSREPRDRGVADTQYF. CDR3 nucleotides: TGTGCCACCAGCAGAGAACCCAGGGACAGGGGGGTCGCAGATACGCAGTATTTT.

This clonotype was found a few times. CDR3: CASSLLAGGTEAFF. The CDR3 bases are TGTGCCAGCAGCTTATTAGCAGGGGGCACTGAAGCTTTCTTT. This sequence joins TRBV7-2 and TRBJ1-1; 7 bases are shared with TRBD1. Losses at the gene ends were 2 bases for V and 4 bases for J; bases not matched to a gene: 4. CDR1 SGHTA and CDR2 FQGNSA come from the germline V gene. The CDR3 is made up of 14 amino acids.

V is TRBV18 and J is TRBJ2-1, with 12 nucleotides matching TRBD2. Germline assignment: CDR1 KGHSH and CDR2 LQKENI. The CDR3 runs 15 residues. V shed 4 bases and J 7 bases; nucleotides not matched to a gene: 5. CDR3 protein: CASSLTSGSGNEQFF. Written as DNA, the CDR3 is TGTGCCAGCTCACTGACTAGCGGGAGTGGTAATGAGCAGTTCTTC.